This T cell receptor (beta chain) was profiled in a study of blood T cells in healthy people across ages. Study-level points and caveats: Naive CD4+ cell counts and diversity both ran higher in long-lived than in aged donors.

This clonotype was counted only a few times. Its specificity is not known. PBMCs numbering at least 6.5 million were isolated per sample. It was with a sample-barcoded 5' primer and a J-beta primer mix that a second PCR of about 6 to 12 cycles was run. Each single sample gave us at least 3 million CDR3-containing paired-end reads. TCRdb redid the calling of the 5' RACE reads with MiXCR, one entry per CDR3 protein. The sample lists approximately 1,000,000 distinct CDR3 sequences; 35% to 55% were seen once. Trimming shortened V by 0 bases and J by 2 bases, and 11 bases separated the two germline ends. There are 15 residues in the CDR3. The V gene's germline CDR1 is DFQATT and CDR2 SNEGSKA (reference sequence).

The receptor was derived from a woman aged 55-69 years in good health. This rearrangement joins TRBV20-1 to TRBJ2-1; weak D call: TRBD2 (5 bases). Sequenced sample: blood. The CDR3 loop is CSARDTDFTYNEQFF. The CDR3, as DNA: TGCAGTGCTAGAGATACGGACTTTACCTACAATGAGCAGTTCTTC.